The source of this TCR beta chain is a study of T-cell reconstitution after alpha-beta-depleted transplantation in children. Library preparation (for TCRbeta) was performed with unique molecular identifiers. TCRdb reprocessed the PCR reads via MiXCR and lists one record per CDR3 protein. This table has 150,000 to 200,000 distinct CDR3 sequences, around 7% appearing once. Germline values: CDR1 SGHRS, CDR2 YFSETQ. V shed 3 bases and J 0 bases; nucleotides not matched to a gene: 5. This CDR3 spans 16 amino acids. This clonotype was recorded many times. This clonotype was sampled from a human donor who donated a stem cell graft to a child with Wiskott-Aldrich syndrome. Material: PBMCs from the stem cell graft donor, obtained from the stem cell graft. The chain combines TRBV5-1 with TRBJ2-4; TRBD1 agrees at 8 bases. CDR3 region: CASSWTGTLAKNIQYF. DNA for the CDR3: TGCGCCAGCAGCTGGACAGGGACCTTAGCCAAAAACATTCAGTACTTC.